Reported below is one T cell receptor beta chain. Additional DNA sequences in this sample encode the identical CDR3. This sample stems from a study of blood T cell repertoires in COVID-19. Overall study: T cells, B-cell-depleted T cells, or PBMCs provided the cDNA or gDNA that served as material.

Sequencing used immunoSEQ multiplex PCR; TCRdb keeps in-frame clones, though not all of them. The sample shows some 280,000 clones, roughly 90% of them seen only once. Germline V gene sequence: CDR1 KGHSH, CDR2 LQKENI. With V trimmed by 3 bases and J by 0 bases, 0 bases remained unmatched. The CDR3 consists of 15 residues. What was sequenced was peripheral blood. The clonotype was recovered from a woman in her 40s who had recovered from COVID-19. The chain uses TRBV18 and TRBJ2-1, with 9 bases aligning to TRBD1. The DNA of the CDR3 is TGTGCCAGCTCACCGGGACAGGGCTCCTACAATGAGCAGTTCTTC. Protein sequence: CASSPGQGSYNEQFF.